Below, 8 T cell receptor beta chains from the same sample are listed, as sequenced in a study of blood T cell repertoires in COVID-19. Some clones are missing from TCRdb's copy, which holds only in-frame ones; the method was immunoSEQ multiplex PCR. This table has around 18,000 clones, approximately 89% appearing once. The sample comprised peripheral blood. These receptors all come from a human donor in a cohort sampled during active COVID-19.

V gene TRBV9 combines with J gene TRBJ2-7, with TRBD2 as a possible D gene (5 bases). The CDR3 consists of 13 residues. Germline values: CDR1 SGDLS, CDR2 YYNGEE. With 4 bases removed from V and 6 bases from J, the gap between germline ends came to 14 bases. CDR3: CASSTGPGSEQYF. The CDR3 DNA follows: TGTGCCAGCAGCACCGGACCGGGGAGCGAGCAGTACTTC.

The J gene is TRBJ2-2, the V gene TRBV5-1, with D possibly matching TRBD1 (5 bases). With 0 bases removed from V and 10 bases from J, the gap between germline ends came to 13 bases. This CDR3 spans 14 amino acids. In germline, CDR1 is SGHRS, CDR2 YFSETQ. The DNA of the CDR3 is TGCGCCAGCAGCTTGGACAGGCCGGCCGAGGAGCTGTTTTTT. Protein: CASSLDRPAEELFF.

V and J are TRBV6-1 and TRBJ1-1, with D possibly being TRBD1 (6 bases). Germline assignment: CDR1 MNHNS and CDR2 SASEGT. V gave up 4 bases and J gave up 8 bases, with 23 bases separating them. This CDR3 is built from 16 residues. The CDR3 reads CASSALSGGRFKEAFF. The CDR3 region has the DNA TGTGCCAGCAGTGCCCTAAGCGGGGGGCGGTTTAAGGAAGCTTTCTTT.

The chain is built from TRBV19 and TRBJ1-6; 9 bases match TRBD1. CDR3 size: 15 residues. Germline CDR1 is LNHDA and CDR2 is SQIVND (reference sequence). V lost 1 base, J lost 13 bases, and 8 bases stayed unmatched. The CDR3 region is CASSIGEQGAVPLHF. Here the CDR3 DNA reads TGTGCCAGTAGTATAGGGGAACAGGGGGCTGTTCCCCTCCACTTT.

The chain couples TRBV9 to TRBJ2-2; 9 bases agree with TRBD1. V lost 0 bases and J lost 8; bases outside the gene matches: 14. In germline, CDR1 is SGDLS, CDR2 YYNGEE. This CDR3 is built from 18 residues. The CDR3 bases are TGTGCCAGCAGCGTAGGCCCCCAGGGACAGGGCTTGTATGGGGAGCTGTTTTTT. Protein: CASSVGPQGQGLYGELFF. The full variable domain, its missing parts supplied by reference TRBV9 and TRBJ2-2, is DSGVTQTPKHLITATGQRVTLRCSPRSGDLSVYWYQQSLDQGLQFLIQYYNGEERAKGNILERFSAQQFPDLHSELNLSSLELGDSALYFCASSVGPQGQGLYGELFFGEGSRLTVL.

The V and J genes are TRBV27 and TRBJ1-5; TRBD1 might be the D (6 bases). The CDR3 covers 15 residues. V was shortened by 5 bases and J by 4 bases, with 15 bases between the two germline ends. CDR1 MNHEY and CDR2 SMNVEV come from the germline V gene (reference sequence). The CDR3 protein is CASSPTGTPNQPQHF. CDR3 DNA: TGTGCCAGCAGTCCAACCGGGACACCTAATCAGCCCCAGCATTTT.

The CDR3 is CASSPFVGGAKNIQYF. The DNA of the CDR3 is TGTGCCAGCAGCCCCTTTGTAGGGGGTGCCAAAAACATTCAGTACTTC. This sequence joins TRBV11-2 and TRBJ2-4, with TRBD1 as a possible D gene (6 bases). Between the trimmed V and J ends, which lost 5 bases and 1 base, there was a span of 15 bases. The CDR3 extends over 16 amino acids. In germline, CDR1 is SGHAT, CDR2 FQNNGV.

About this clone: An end of the junction differs from the germline gene, which may be a read error. The chain links TRBV6-1 to TRBJ2-7; 9 positions match TRBD1. CDR3 length: 15 amino acids. Germline assignment: CDR1 MNHNS and CDR2 SASEGT. In DNA, the CDR3 is TGTGCCAGCAGCGAAGCCGGGACAGGGACCTACGAGCAGTACTTC. Translated: CASSEAGTGTYEQYF.